This record covers a single T cell receptor (beta chain). What it binds is unknown. Germline V gives CDR1 SQVTM, CDR2 ANQGSEA. CDR3 length: 14 residues. UMI-tagged TRB cDNA libraries were built via 5' RACE. Using the 5' RACE reads, TCRdb records one entry per CDR3 protein without DNA. This sample carries about 90,000 distinct CDR3 sequences, with 1.1% going to the ten biggest clones. This sample was taken from a study of CXCR3-negative and CXCR3-positive naive CD8 T cells. Study outcomes and limitations: When CXCR3-positive naive cells were set against CXCR3-negative naive cells, the former had more hydrophobic TRB CDR3s. Memory, not naive, CXCR3-negative and CXCR3-positive cells differed in TRBV-TRBJ usage.

Triplicate sorts of 300,000 cells per CD8+ subset. CD45RO-CCR7+CD27+CD95- characterized naive CD8+ T cells. This rearrangement joins TRBV29-1 to TRBJ1-5; the TCRdb D gene call, TRBD1, has no DNA to confirm it. This sequence was found in a human donor in good health. Some clones in this sample may be carry-over from other donors' samples. The sequenced sample consisted of naive CXCR3- CD8+ T cells from blood. Noted subset: CD45RO-CCR7+CD27+CD95- naive CD8+ T cells lacking CXCR3 (TNR3-). The CDR3 region is CSVRDSRPNQPQHF.